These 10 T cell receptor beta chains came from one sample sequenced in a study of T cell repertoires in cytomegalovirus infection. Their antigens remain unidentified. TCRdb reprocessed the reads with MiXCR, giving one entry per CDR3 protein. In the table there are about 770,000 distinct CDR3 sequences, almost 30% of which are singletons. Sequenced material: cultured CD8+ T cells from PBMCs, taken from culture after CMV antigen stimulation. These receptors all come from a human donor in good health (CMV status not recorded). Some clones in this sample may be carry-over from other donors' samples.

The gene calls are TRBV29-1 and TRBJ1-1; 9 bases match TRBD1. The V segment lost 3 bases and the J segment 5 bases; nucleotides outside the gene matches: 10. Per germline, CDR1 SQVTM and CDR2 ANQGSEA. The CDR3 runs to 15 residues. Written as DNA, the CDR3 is TGCAGCGTTGATAACTTACAGGGGGCTGGGACTGAAGCTTTCTTT. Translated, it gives CSVDNLQGAGTEAFF.

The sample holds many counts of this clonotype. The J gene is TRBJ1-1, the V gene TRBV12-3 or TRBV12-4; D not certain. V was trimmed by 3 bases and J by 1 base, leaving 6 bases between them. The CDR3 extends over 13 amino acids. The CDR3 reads CASSFNKNTEAFF. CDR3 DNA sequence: TGTGCCAGCAGTTTCAACAAGAACACTGAAGCTTTCTTT.

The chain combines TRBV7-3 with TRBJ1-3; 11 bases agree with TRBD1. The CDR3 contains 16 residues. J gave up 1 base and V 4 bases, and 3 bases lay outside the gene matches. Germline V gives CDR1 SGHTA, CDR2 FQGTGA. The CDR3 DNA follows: TGTGCCAGCAGCTCGGACAGGGGGCTGTCTGGAAACACCATATATTTT. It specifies CASSSDRGLSGNTIYF. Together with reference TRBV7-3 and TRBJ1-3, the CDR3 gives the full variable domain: GAGVSQTPSNKVTEKGKYVELRCDPISGHTALYWYRQSLGQGPEFLIYFQGTGAADDSGLPNDRFFAVRPEGSVSTLKIQRTERGDSAVYLCASSSDRGLSGNTIYFGEGSWLTVV.

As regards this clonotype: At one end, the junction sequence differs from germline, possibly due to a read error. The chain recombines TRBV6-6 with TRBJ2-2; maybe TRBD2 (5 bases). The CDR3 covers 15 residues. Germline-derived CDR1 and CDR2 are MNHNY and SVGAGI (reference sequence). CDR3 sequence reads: CASSWEIANTGELVF. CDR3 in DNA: TGTGCCAGCAGTTGGGAGATCGCGAACACCGGGGAGCTGGTTTTT.

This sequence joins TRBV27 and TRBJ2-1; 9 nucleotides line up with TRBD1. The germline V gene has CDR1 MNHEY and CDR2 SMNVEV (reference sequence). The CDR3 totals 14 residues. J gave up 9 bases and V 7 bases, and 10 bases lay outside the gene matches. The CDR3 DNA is TGTGCCAGCACCCCGGGACAGGGAGTAGGTGAGCAGTTCTTC. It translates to CASTPGQGVGEQFF.

The CDR3 DNA sequence: TGTGCCAGCAGCTTAGATCCAGCGGGGGGGCCGGACATTCAGTACTTC. Translated: CASSLDPAGGPDIQYF. This sequence joins TRBV7-6 and TRBJ2-4, with 10 bases that match TRBD2. V shed 1 base, J shed 8 bases, and the junction held 8 bases outside the gene matches. The germline gives CDR1 SGHVS, CDR2 FNYEAQ. The CDR3 is made up of 16 amino acids.

This CDR3 reads CASSSDRGLANYGYTF. In DNA, the CDR3 is TGTGCCAGCAGTTCGGACAGGGGTCTAGCTAACTATGGCTACACCTTC. The gene calls are TRBV6-5 and TRBJ1-2, with 9 bases lining up with TRBD1. With V trimmed by 4 bases and J by 0 bases, 6 bases remained unmatched. CDR1 MNHEY and CDR2 SVGAGI come from the germline V gene. The CDR3 consists of 16 residues.

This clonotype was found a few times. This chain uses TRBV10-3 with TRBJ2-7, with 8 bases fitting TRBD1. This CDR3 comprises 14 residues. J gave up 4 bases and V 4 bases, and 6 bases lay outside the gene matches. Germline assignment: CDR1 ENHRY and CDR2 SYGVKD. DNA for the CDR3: TGTGCCATCAGTGCACAGACAGGGGTGTACGAGCAGTACTTC. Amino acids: CAISAQTGVYEQYF.

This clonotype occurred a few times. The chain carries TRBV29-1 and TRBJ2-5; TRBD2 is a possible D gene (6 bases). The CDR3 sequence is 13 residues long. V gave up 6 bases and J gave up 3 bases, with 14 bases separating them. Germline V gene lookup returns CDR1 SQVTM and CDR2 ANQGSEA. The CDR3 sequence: CSVSWDSKETQYF. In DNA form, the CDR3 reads TGCAGCGTGAGCTGGGACTCCAAAGAGACCCAGTACTTC.

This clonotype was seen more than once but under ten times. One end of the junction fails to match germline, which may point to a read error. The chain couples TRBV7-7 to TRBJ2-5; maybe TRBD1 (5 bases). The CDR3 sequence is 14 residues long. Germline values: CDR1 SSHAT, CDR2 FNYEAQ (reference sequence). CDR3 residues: CASSIRRDGETQYF. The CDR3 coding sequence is TGTGCTAGCAGCATCCGCAGGGATGGAGAGACCCAGTACTTC.